This TCR beta chain was captured by sequencing in a study of Ad26.COV2.S vaccination and SARS-CoV-2 variants. Study context: Ad26.COV2.S shots went into the muscle once or twice, 56 days apart.

Profiled with immunoSEQ multiplex PCR; TCRdb holds only in-frame clones, not every one. The table records roughly 270,000 clones, around 87% of them present only once. Treatment: 15 to 20 received Ad26.COV2.S at low or high dose, single or two shots; 5 received placebo; per-sample allocation not given. On day 63 after the first injection, vaccine and placebo recipients gave samples. Sequencing was performed on peripheral blood, taken in a trial of Ad26.COV2.S vaccine versus placebo. The TCR sequence derives from a person between 18 and 65 years old who received the Ad26.COV2.S COVID-19 vaccine or a placebo.

The CDR3, as DNA: TGTGCCACCAGTGATTCCTCGGGGGGGTACTACAATGAGCAGTTCTTC. Its protein is CATSDSSGGYYNEQFF. This sequence joins TRBV24-1 and TRBJ2-1; TRBD2 aligns across 8 bases. CDR3 size: 16 residues. The germline V gene has CDR1 KGHDR and CDR2 SFDVKD. With V trimmed by 2 bases and J by 3 bases, 5 bases remained unmatched.